The clone carrying this T cell receptor beta chain came up a few times. Its antigen is still unknown. The data belong to a study of T cells in Graves' hyperthyroidism and ophthalmopathy. The V and J ends lost 7 bases and 5 bases, in that order; junction bases with no gene match: 14. In germline, CDR1 is SNHLY, CDR2 FYNNEI. The CDR3 consists of 15 residues. Study outcomes and limitations: By a 13 V-J model, ophthalmopathy was set apart from stable hyperthyroidism.

RNA transcripts gave rise to amplified TCR beta CDR3 regions. When the TCR CDR3 underwent first-round RT-PCR, the HTBI primer set was used. TCRdb ran MiXCR on the multiplex PCR reads and lists one entry per CDR3 protein. Of hundreds of thousands of distinct CDR3 sequences in the sample, about 20% were seen once. The chain uses TRBV2 and TRBJ2-7; 7 bases are a match to TRBD1. This clonotype was sampled from a man between 35 and 55 years old with Graves' ophthalmopathy. The sequenced sample was blood. CDR3: CASKKRGRWTDEQYF. The CDR3 DNA reads TGTGCCAGCAAAAAAAGGGGGCGATGGACTGACGAGCAGTACTTC.